This T cell receptor beta chain was recorded in a study of Graves' ophthalmopathy and Graves' hyperthyroidism. Study-level information: Peripheral blood samples were taken at initial diagnosis, before any treatment. Findings and limits, study-wide: Blood also held most thyroid clonotypes expanded above 0.001 frequency.

This clonotype has a count of ten or more. Its antigen is still unknown. The junction shows a germline mismatch at one end, possibly a read error. Cases classed as stable hyperthyroidism had no ophthalmopathy within 18 months of follow-up. The TCR beta CDR3 regions underwent amplification from RNA transcripts. First-round RT-PCR relied on HTBI primers, and a second-round multiplex PCR came next. TCRdb used MiXCR to reprocess the multiplex PCR reads, holding one entry per CDR3 protein. The table records about 380,000 distinct CDR3 sequences, 15% of them present only once. The specimen was peripheral blood. The source of this sequence is a woman aged 18 to 35 with stable Graves' hyperthyroidism.

This chain's CDR3 is CATSDPVPGLAGMETKYF. CDR3 DNA: TGTGCCACCAGTGATCCTGTCCCGGGACTAGCGGGGATGGAGACCAAGTACTTC. V and J are TRBV24-1 and TRBJ2-5; 13 bases agree with TRBD2. Per germline, CDR1 KGHDR and CDR2 SFDVKD. This CDR3 spans 18 amino acids.